Included here is one T cell receptor (beta chain) sequence, with context. Its antigen is unidentified. This sample is drawn from a study of T cell repertoires in cytomegalovirus infection. Study information: CMV epitopes used comprised recently identified HLA-C-restricted ones and well-studied HLA-B-restricted ones.

Each CDR3 protein is one row after TCRdb ran MiXCR on the reads. The sample contains around 750,000 distinct CDR3 sequences, 30% to 35% of which appear only once. The sequence was collected from a human donor in good health (CMV status not recorded). Some clones in this sample may be carry-over from other donors' samples. The sample here was cultured CD8+ T cells from PBMCs, taken from culture after CMV antigen stimulation.

CDR3 sequence: CASSYKYRENSPLHF. The CDR3 region has the DNA TGTGCCAGCAGTTACAAGTACAGGGAAAATTCACCCCTCCACTTT. The chain carries TRBV6-2 or TRBV6-3 and TRBJ1-6; possible D gene TRBD1, 6 bases. Germline assignment: CDR1 MNHEY and CDR2 SVGEGT. This CDR3 spans 15 amino acids. V dropped 2 bases and J dropped 7 bases, with 12 bases sitting between them.